A selection of T cell receptor beta chains follows, all from one sample in a study of T-cell reconstitution after alpha-beta-depleted transplantation in children. MiXCR, applied by TCRdb to the PCR reads, yields one record per CDR3 protein. The table lists over 400,000 distinct CDR3 sequences, approximately 42% of them singletons. Sequences were derived from PBMCs, sampled before TCRalphabeta/CD19-depleted stem cell transplant. The receptors were gathered from a girl aged 2-10 years with aplastic anemia, due to receive a stem cell transplant. The CDR3 runs from the conserved cysteine through the conserved F or W. A D gene is named only where the DNA matches it firmly. Some rows have no size entry. The others give once, few or many, or a class for an expanded clone.

V: TRBV4-3
size: -
J: TRBJ1-4
D: TRBD1
DNA: TGCGCCAGCAGCCAACAATACGGGACAGGAGATGAAAAACTGTTTTTT
CDR3: CASSQQYGTGDEKLFF

V: TRBV9
size: many
J: TRBJ2-5
D: -
DNA: TGTGCCAGCAGCGTAAACCCCGGTTCGCAAGAGACCCAGTACTTC
CDR3: CASSVNPGSQETQYF

V: TRBV7-8
size: many
J: TRBJ2-3
D: -
DNA: TGTGCCAGCAGCTTGCGGCGACCCACAGATACGCAGTATTTT
CDR3: CASSLRRPTDTQYF

V: TRBV5-1
size: -
J: TRBJ2-7
D: TRBD1
DNA: TGCGCCAGCAGCTGGTTCGGAGAGGGACAGACCTACGAGCAGTACTTC
CDR3: CASSWFGEGQTYEQYF

V: TRBV7-3
size: -
J: TRBJ2-1
D: -
DNA: TGTGCCAGCAGCTTATATTACAATGAGCAGTTCTTC
CDR3: CASSLYYNEQFF

V: TRBV4-1
size: -
J: TRBJ2-7
D: TRBD2
DNA: TGCGCCAGCAGCCAAGGAATGAGCGGGAGGGCTAACTTC
CDR3: CASSQGMSGRANF

V: TRBV13
size: few
J: TRBJ2-3
D: -
DNA: TGTGCCAGCAGCGGACGGGCGGGGACAGATACGCAGTATTTT
CDR3: CASSGRAGTDTQYF

V: TRBV20-1
size: -
J: TRBJ2-1
D: TRBD2
DNA: TGCAGTGCTAGGGGGACTAGCGGGACCAATGAGCAGTTCTTC
CDR3: CSARGTSGTNEQFF

V: TRBV12-3/TRBV12-4
size: few
J: TRBJ2-5
D: -
DNA: TGTGCCAGCAGCCCCCGGGGAAAGGTGGGCGTCGGTGAGACCCAGTACTTC
CDR3: CASSPRGKVGVGETQYF

V: TRBV20-1
size: -
J: TRBJ1-2
D: -
DNA: TGCAGTGCTAGAGATACGGTGTGGGCGAGAGGCTACACCTTC
CDR3: CSARDTVWARGYTF

V: TRBV12-3/TRBV12-4
size: -
J: TRBJ2-7
D: TRBD1
DNA: TGTGCCAGCAGTCCCGGGACAGGGCTACACGAGCAGTACTTC
CDR3: CASSPGTGLHEQYF

V: TRBV7-2
size: few
J: TRBJ2-2
D: -
DNA: TGTGCCAGCAGCTTAGCGACGAACACCGGGGAGCTGTTTTTT
CDR3: CASSLATNTGELFF

V: TRBV9
size: -
J: TRBJ2-1
D: -
DNA: TGTGCCAGCAGCGTAGGTTCGACAGACAATGAGCAGTTCTTC
CDR3: CASSVGSTDNEQFF

V: TRBV12-3/TRBV12-4
size: many
J: TRBJ1-1
D: -
DNA: TGTGCCAGCACCCCGGGGACGGAAGCTTTCTTT
CDR3: CASTPGTEAFF

V: TRBV9
size: many
J: TRBJ2-3
D: -
DNA: TGTGCCAGCAGCGTTTTTAGCATGGCAGATACGCAGTATTTT
CDR3: CASSVFSMADTQYF

V: TRBV5-5
size: many
J: TRBJ2-5
D: TRBD2
DNA: TGTGCCAGCAGCTTGGGTAGCGGGACCGCCCAAGAGACCCAGTACTTC
CDR3: CASSLGSGTAQETQYF

V: TRBV7-3
size: many
J: TRBJ2-1
D: -
DNA: TGTGCCAGCAGCCCAAATCCGGCCGGCAATCGCGATGAGCAGTTCTTC
CDR3: CASSPNPAGNRDEQFF

V: TRBV12-3/TRBV12-4
size: -
J: TRBJ1-2
D: -
DNA: TGTGCCAGCAGGCCCTCCTCTAACTATGGCTACACCTTC
CDR3: CASRPSSNYGYTF

V: TRBV18
size: -
J: TRBJ1-2
D: TRBD1
DNA: TGTGCCAGCTCACAAGGACAGGTCTATGGCTACACCTTC
CDR3: CASSQGQVYGYTF

V: TRBV28
size: many
J: TRBJ2-1
D: -
DNA: TGTGCCAGCAGCAGGGCAGCGGCCTACAATGAGCAGTTCTTC
CDR3: CASSRAAAYNEQFF

V: TRBV6-6
size: -
J: TRBJ1-5
D: -
DNA: TGTGCCAGCAGATTGGGCCCCAATCAGCCCCAGCATTTT
CDR3: CASRLGPNQPQHF

V: TRBV12-3/TRBV12-4
size: -
J: TRBJ1-1
D: -
DNA: TGTGCCAGCAGGTCATACAGGGTCACTGAAGCTTTCTTT
CDR3: CASRSYRVTEAFF

V: TRBV4-1
size: many
J: TRBJ2-1
D: TRBD2
DNA: TGCGCCAGCAGCCATCTTACTAGCGGGAGGGCCAATGAGCAGTTCTTC
CDR3: CASSHLTSGRANEQFF

V: TRBV4-2
size: -
J: TRBJ2-7
D: -
DNA: TGTGCCAGCAGCCAAAAAGGGGCCGGGGGTAACTACGAGCAGTACTTC
CDR3: CASSQKGAGGNYEQYF

V: TRBV20-1
size: -
J: TRBJ2-7
D: TRBD1
DNA: TGCAGTGGGGAGACAGGGGCCTCCTACGAGCAGTACTTC
CDR3: CSGETGASYEQYF

V: TRBV20-1
size: many
J: TRBJ1-2
D: -
DNA: TGCAGTGCTATCCAATTAGGCGGGAGTTTCTATGGCTACACCTTC
CDR3: CSAIQLGGSFYGYTF

V: TRBV6-1
size: -
J: TRBJ2-7
D: -
DNA: TGTGCCAGCAGCCCTATATCTAGCACCTCGCCCAACGAGCAGTACTTC
CDR3: CASSPISSTSPNEQYF

V: TRBV20-1
size: many
J: TRBJ2-7
D: -
DNA: TGCAGTGATAAGGTCGGGCTTCGACGAAAAAAGGAGAAGTACTTC
CDR3: CSDKVGLRRKKEKYF

V: TRBV6-6
size: -
J: TRBJ2-7
D: -
DNA: TGTGCCAGCAGTTATAGCAGGGTCCTCGAGCAGTACTTC
CDR3: CASSYSRVLEQYF

V: TRBV5-5
size: -
J: TRBJ2-1
D: -
DNA: TGTGCCAGCAGCGGGGGGACAGTTGACAATGAGCAGTTCTTC
CDR3: CASSGGTVDNEQFF

V: TRBV20-1
size: many
J: TRBJ2-7
D: TRBD2
DNA: TGCAGTGCTAGGACTAGCGGGAGTATCTACGAGCAGTACTTC
CDR3: CSARTSGSIYEQYF

V: TRBV19
size: few
J: TRBJ2-1
D: TRBD2
DNA: TGTGCCAGTAGTACTACGACTAGCGGGAGACTCTACAATGAGCAGTTCTTC
CDR3: CASSTTTSGRLYNEQFF

V: TRBV20-1
size: once
J: TRBJ2-1
D: TRBD2
DNA: TGCAGTGTTCGAGGACTAGCGGGGAGAAATGAGCAGTTCTTC
CDR3: CSVRGLAGRNEQFF

V: TRBV29-1
size: -
J: TRBJ2-5
D: -
DNA: TGCAGCGTTGAAGATACAGGGTTAGAGACCCAGTACTTC
CDR3: CSVEDTGLETQYF

V: TRBV11-2
size: -
J: TRBJ2-3
D: TRBD1
DNA: TGTGCCAGCAGCTTTAACAGGGGAACCACAGATACGCAGTATTTT
CDR3: CASSFNRGTTDTQYF

V: TRBV5-1
size: many
J: TRBJ1-2
D: TRBD1
DNA: TGCGCCAGCAGCCCTGGACAGGCTTCTGCGCTTTATGGCTACACCTTC
CDR3: CASSPGQASALYGYTF

V: TRBV29-1
size: once
J: TRBJ2-1
D: -
DNA: TGCAGCCTCCGGACGGGAGACAATGAGCAGTTCTTC
CDR3: CSLRTGDNEQFF

V: TRBV27
size: -
J: TRBJ2-7
D: TRBD2
DNA: TGTGCCAGCAGCCAATTTCTGGCTAGCGGTTACGAGCAGTACTTC
CDR3: CASSQFLASGYEQYF

V: TRBV20-1
size: once
J: TRBJ2-5
D: -
DNA: TGCAGTGCTAGTTACCAAGCGGAGACCCAGTACTTC
CDR3: CSASYQAETQYF

V: TRBV6-5
size: -
J: TRBJ1-1
D: TRBD1
DNA: TGTGCCAGCAGTTTTGGACAGGGCCGGTTGAACACTGAAGCTTTCTTT
CDR3: CASSFGQGRLNTEAFF

V: TRBV7-9
size: few
J: TRBJ2-1
D: TRBD2
DNA: TGTGCCAGCAGCCCCGCGCGGGCGGGAGGTATTTACAATGAGCAGTTCTTC
CDR3: CASSPARAGGIYNEQFF

V: TRBV12-3/TRBV12-4
size: few
J: TRBJ1-6
D: -
DNA: TGTGCCAGCAGCTTAGGACTGAGGGGTAATTCACCCCTCCACTTT
CDR3: CASSLGLRGNSPLHF

V: TRBV20-1
size: -
J: TRBJ1-5
D: TRBD1
DNA: TGCAGTGCTCAAGCGACAGGGAGGTCGGATCAGCCCCAGCATTTT
CDR3: CSAQATGRSDQPQHF

V: TRBV4-2
size: -
J: TRBJ2-7
D: -
DNA: TGTGCCAGCAGCCAAGGAGGGAGTAGCTCCTACGAGCAGTACTTC
CDR3: CASSQGGSSSYEQYF

V: TRBV7-3
size: few
J: TRBJ2-5
D: -
DNA: TGTGCCAGCAGCCCTACGAGGGGTACAGAAGGGCCAGAGACCCAGTACTTC
CDR3: CASSPTRGTEGPETQYF

V: TRBV5-1
size: -
J: TRBJ2-7
D: TRBD1
DNA: TGCGCCAGCAGCCCAAACAGGGGGTTCTACGAGCAGTACTTC
CDR3: CASSPNRGFYEQYF

V: TRBV20-1
size: few
J: TRBJ1-5
D: TRBD1
DNA: TGCAGTGCTAGAGGGGACAGGGGGCCCAGCAATCAGCCCCAGCATTTT
CDR3: CSARGDRGPSNQPQHF

V: TRBV27
size: -
J: TRBJ2-6
D: -
DNA: TGTGCCAGCAGTTTGAGTGTGGCTGGGGCCAACGTCCTGACTTTC
CDR3: CASSLSVAGANVLTF

V: TRBV20-1
size: -
J: TRBJ2-7
D: -
DNA: TGCAGTGCTAGAGGGGGGACGGGATTTGTGACCTACGAGCAGTACTTC
CDR3: CSARGGTGFVTYEQYF

V: TRBV29-1
size: -
J: TRBJ2-3
D: -
DNA: TGCAGCGTTGAAGATCGTAGCGGAGCCGATACGCAGTATTTT
CDR3: CSVEDRSGADTQYF

V: TRBV29-1
size: many
J: TRBJ1-2
D: -
DNA: TGCAGCGTTGAAGAATGGCAGGGTGGAGGCTACACCTTC
CDR3: CSVEEWQGGGYTF

V: TRBV7-8
size: -
J: TRBJ2-5
D: TRBD2
DNA: TGTGCCAGCAGCCCGGGGACTATGGAGACCCAGTACTTC
CDR3: CASSPGTMETQYF

V: TRBV27
size: few
J: TRBJ2-5
D: TRBD2
DNA: TGTGCCAGCAGCCCTGGGACTAGCCGGCCGGGGGAGACCCAGTACTTC
CDR3: CASSPGTSRPGETQYF